This T cell receptor (beta chain) was sequenced in a study of OX40 agonist ivuxolimab in advanced cancers. Study in general: Patients were roughly 83% male with ages roughly 23 to 79, mean around 58.

Repertoires were generated with immunoSEQ multiplex PCR, while TCRdb's copy carries only in-frame clones and drops some. The profile shows roughly 110,000 clones, about nine tenths of them singletons. Germline V CDR1 and CDR2: SGHAT, FQNNGV. The J segment lost 9 bases and the V segment lost 4 bases, leaving 15 bases of the junction unmatched. This CDR3 region has 16 residues. This rearrangement joins TRBV11-2 to TRBJ2-1; 7 positions match TRBD1. The TCR originated in an adult with an advanced solid tumor such as melanoma, head and neck, liver or kidney cancer. This specimen was CD4+ or CD8+ T cells sorted from blood, taken in a trial of the OX40 agonist ivuxolimab. In DNA, the CDR3 is TGTGCCAGCAGCTCCCTCAGGACAGGAACCGTGGGTGAGCAGTTCTTC. Translation: CASSSLRTGTVGEQFF.